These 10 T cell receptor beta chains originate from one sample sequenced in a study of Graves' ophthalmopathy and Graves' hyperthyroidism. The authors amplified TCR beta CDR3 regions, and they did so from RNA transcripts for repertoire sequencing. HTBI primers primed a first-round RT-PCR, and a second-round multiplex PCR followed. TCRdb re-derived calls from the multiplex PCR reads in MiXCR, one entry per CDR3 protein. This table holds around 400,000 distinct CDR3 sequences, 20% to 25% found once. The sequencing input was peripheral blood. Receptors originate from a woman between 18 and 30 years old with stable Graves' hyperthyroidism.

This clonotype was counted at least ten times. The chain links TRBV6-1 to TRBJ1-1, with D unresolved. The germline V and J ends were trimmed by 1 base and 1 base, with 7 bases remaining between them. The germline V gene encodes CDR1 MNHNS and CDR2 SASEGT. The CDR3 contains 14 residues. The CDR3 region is CASSEGRSNTEAFF. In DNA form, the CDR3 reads TGTGCCAGCAGTGAAGGTCGGTCGAACACTGAAGCTTTCTTT.

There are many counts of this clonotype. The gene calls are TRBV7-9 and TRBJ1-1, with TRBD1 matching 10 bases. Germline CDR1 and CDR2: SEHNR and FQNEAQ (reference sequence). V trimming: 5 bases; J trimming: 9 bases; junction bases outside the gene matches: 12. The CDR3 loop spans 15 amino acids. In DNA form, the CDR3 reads TGTGCCAGCAGCGGTGACAGGGGGCGGAGAGCCAAAGCTTTCTTT. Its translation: CASSGDRGRRAKAFF.

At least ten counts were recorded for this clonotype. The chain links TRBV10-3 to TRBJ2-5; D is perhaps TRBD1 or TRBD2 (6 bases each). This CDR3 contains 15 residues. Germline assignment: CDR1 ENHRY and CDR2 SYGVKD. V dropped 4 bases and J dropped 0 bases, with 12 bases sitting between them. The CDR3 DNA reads TGTGCCATCAGTGTGCGGGACACCCACCAAGAGACCCAGTACTTC. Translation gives CAISVRDTHQETQYF.

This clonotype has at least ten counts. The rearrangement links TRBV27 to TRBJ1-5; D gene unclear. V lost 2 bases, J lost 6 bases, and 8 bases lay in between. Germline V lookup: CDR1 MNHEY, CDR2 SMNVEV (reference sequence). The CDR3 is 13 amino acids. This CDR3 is CASSLSAVQPQHF. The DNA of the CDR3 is TGTGCCAGCAGTTTAAGTGCAGTTCAGCCCCAGCATTTT.

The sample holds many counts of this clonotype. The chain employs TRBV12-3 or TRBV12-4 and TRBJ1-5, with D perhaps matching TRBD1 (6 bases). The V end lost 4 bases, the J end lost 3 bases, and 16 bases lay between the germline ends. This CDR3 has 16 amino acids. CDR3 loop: CASSWGGAPDNQPQHF. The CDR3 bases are TGTGCCAGCAGTTGGGGGGGGGCGCCGGACAATCAGCCCCAGCATTTT.

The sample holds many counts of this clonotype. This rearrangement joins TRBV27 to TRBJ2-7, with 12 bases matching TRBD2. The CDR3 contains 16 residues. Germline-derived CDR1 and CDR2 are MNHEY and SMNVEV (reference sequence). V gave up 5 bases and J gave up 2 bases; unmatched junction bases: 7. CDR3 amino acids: CASSPRLAGVPYEQYF. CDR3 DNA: TGTGCCAGCAGTCCGCGACTAGCGGGAGTCCCCTACGAGCAGTACTTC.

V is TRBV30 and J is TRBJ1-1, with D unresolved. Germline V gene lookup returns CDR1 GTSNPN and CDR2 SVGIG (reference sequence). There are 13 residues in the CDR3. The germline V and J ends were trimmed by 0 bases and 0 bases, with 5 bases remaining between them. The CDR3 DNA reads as TGTGCCTGGAGTGTACGACTGAACACTGAAGCTTTCTTT. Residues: CAWSVRLNTEAFF.

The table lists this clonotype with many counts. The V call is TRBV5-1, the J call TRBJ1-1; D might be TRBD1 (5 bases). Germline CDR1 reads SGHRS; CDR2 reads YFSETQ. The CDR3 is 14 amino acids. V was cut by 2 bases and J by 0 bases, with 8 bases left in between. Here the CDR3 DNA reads TGCGCCAGCAGCTTACGACAGATGAACACTGAAGCTTTCTTT. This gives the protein CASSLRQMNTEAFF.

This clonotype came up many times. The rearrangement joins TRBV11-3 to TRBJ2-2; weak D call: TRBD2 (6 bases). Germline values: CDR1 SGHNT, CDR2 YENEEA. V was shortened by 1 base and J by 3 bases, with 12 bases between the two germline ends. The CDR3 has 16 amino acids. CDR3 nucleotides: TGTGCCAGCAGCTTAGTCGGAGGGAGGTACACCGGGGAGCTGTTTTTT. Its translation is CASSLVGGRYTGELFF.

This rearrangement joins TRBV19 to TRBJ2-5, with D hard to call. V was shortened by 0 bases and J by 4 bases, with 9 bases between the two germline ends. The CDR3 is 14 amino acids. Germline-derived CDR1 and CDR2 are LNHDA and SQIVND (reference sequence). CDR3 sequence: CASSIDHVRETQYF. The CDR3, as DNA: TGTGCCAGTAGTATAGATCACGTCCGAGAGACCCAGTACTTC. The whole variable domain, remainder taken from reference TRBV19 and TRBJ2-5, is DGGITQSPKYLFRKEGQNVTLSCEQNLNHDAMYWYRQDPGQGLRLIYYSQIVNDFQKGDIAEGYSVSREKKESFPLTVTSAQKNPTAFYLCASSIDHVRETQYFGPGTRLLVL.